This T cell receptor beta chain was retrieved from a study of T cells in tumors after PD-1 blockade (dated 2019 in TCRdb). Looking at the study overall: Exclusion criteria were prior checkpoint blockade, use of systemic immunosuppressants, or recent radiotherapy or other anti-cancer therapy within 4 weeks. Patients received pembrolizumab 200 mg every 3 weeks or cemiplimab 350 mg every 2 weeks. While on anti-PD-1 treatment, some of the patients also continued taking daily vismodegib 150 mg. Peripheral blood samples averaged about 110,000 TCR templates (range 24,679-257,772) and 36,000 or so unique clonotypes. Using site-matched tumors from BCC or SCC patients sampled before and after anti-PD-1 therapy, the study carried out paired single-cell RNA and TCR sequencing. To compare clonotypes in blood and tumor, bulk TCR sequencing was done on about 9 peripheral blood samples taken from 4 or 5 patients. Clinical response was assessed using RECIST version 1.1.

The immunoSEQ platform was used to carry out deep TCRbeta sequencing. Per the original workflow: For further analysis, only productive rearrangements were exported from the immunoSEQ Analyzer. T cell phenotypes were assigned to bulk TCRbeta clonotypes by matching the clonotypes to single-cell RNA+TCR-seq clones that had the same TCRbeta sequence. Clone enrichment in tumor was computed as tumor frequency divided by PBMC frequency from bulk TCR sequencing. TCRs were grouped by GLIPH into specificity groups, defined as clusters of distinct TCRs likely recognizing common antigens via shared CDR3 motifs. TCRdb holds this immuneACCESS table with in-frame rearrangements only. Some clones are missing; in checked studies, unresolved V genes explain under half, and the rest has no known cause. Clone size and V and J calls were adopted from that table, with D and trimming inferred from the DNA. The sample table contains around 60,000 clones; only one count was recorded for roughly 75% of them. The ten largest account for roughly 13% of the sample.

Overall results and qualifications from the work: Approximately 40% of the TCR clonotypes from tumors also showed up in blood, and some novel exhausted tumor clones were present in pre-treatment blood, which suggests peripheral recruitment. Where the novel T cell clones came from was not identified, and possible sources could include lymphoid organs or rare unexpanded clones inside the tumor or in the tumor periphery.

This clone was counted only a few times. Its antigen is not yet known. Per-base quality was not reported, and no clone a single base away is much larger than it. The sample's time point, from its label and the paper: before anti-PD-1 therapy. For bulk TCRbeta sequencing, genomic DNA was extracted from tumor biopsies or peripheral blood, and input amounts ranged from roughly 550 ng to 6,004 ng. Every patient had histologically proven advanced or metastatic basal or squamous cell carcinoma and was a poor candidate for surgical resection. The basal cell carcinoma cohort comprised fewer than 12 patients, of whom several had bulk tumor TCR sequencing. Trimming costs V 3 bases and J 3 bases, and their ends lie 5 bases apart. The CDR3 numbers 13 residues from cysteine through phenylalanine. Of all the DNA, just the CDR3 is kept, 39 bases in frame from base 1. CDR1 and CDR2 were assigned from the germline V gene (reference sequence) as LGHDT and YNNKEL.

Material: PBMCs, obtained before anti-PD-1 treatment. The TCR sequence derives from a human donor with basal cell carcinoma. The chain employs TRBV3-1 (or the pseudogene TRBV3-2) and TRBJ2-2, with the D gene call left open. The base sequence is TGTGCCAGCAGCCATCAATACACCGGGGAGCTGTTTTTT. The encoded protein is CASSHQYTGELFF.